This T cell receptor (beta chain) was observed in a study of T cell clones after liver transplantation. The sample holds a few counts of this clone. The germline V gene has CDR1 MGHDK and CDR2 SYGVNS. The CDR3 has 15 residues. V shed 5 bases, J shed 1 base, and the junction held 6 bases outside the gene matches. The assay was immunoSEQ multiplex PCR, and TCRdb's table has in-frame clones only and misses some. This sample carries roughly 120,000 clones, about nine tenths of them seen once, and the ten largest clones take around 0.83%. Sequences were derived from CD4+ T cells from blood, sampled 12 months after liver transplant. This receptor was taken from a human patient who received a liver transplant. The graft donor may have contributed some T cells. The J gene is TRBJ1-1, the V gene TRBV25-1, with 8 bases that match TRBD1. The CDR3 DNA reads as TGTGCCAGCAGTAGACCCGGGACAGGGAACACTGAAGCTTTCTTT. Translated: CASSRPGTGNTEAFF.